Sequencing of this TCR beta chain was carried out in a study of blood T cell repertoires in COVID-19. In its sample, this clone was seen a few times. CDR1 is KGHSH and CDR2 is LQKENI in the germline V gene. The CDR3 loop spans 18 amino acids. Losses at the gene ends were 5 bases for V and 1 base for J; bases not matched to a gene: 12. Generated by immunoSEQ multiplex PCR, the TCRdb table keeps only in-frame clones and is missing some. The sample records around 110,000 clones, 75% to 85% being singletons. The clonotype was recovered from a man between 65 and 80 years old with acute or convalescent COVID-19. This chain uses TRBV18 with TRBJ1-3, with 9 positions matching TRBD1. Material for sequencing was peripheral blood. As DNA, the CDR3 is TGTGCCAGCTCAAGAAAGACAGGGGGAGAGTCATCTGGAAACACCATATATTTT. It is translated as CASSRKTGGESSGNTIYF. Drawing the rest from reference TRBV18 and TRBJ1-3, the complete variable domain is NAGVMQNPRHLVRRRGQEARLRCSPMKGHSHVYWYRQLPEEGLKFMVYLQKENIIDESGMPKERFSAEFPKEGPSILRIQQVVRGDSAAYFCASSRKTGGESSGNTIYFGEGSWLTVV.